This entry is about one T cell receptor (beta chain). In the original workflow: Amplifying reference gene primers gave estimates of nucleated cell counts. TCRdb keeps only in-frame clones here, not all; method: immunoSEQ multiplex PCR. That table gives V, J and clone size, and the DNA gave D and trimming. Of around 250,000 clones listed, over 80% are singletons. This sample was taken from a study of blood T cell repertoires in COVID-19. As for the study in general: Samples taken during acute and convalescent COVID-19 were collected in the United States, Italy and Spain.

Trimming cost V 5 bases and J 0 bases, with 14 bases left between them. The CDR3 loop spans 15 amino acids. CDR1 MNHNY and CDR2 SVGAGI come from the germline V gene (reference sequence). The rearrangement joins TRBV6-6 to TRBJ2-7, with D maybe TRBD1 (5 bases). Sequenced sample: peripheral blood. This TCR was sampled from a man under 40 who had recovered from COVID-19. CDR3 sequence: CASSNRQPPSYEQYF. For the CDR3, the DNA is TGTGCCAGCAGTAACCGACAGCCGCCCTCCTACGAGCAGTACTTC.